Here is one T cell receptor (beta chain) with its context. Germline-derived CDR1 and CDR2 are SGHRS and YFSETQ. CDR3 size: 16 residues. Losses at the gene ends were 0 bases for V and 2 bases for J; bases not matched to a gene: 3. This record comes from a study of blood T cell repertoires in COVID-19. Whole-study context: Donors in the United States, Italy and Spain gave samples during acute or convalescent COVID-19.

Data came from immunoSEQ multiplex PCR; TCRdb stores just in-frame clones and leaves some out. There are about 120,000 clones in the sample; about four fifths occur only once, and 10% to 15% lies in the top ten. The sample taken for sequencing was peripheral blood. The rearrangement joins TRBV5-1 to TRBJ2-3; 10 bases are shared with TRBD2. This TCR was recovered from a man aged 55 to 70 with acute or convalescent COVID-19. CDR3: CASSLGSGGTTDTQYF. As DNA, the CDR3 is TGCGCCAGCAGCTTGGGTAGCGGGGGGACCACAGATACGCAGTATTTT.